The source of this TCR beta chain is a study of T cell responses to AZD1222 COVID-19 vaccine. General study findings and limits: The peak T cell response came first, and repertoires were sampled only after it. Baseline antibody screening turned up just six or seven seropositive AZD1222 recipients.

The CDR3 is 16 residues long. Per the germline V gene, CDR1 is MDHEN and CDR2 is SYDVKM. V shed 6 bases, J shed 5 bases, and the junction held 8 bases outside the gene matches. A word on this clone: No antigen is known for it.

Profiling relied on immunoSEQ multiplex PCR, and the TCRdb table lists in-frame clones only, not all of them. The table has over 95,000 clones, approximately 90% seen once. This sample comprised peripheral blood, obtained 28 days after the second AZD1222 dose. This clonotype originated in an adult who received the AZD1222 COVID-19 vaccine. The chain couples TRBV28 to TRBJ2-1; 12 nucleotides match TRBD2. CDR3 amino acids: CASSPTSGRHHNEQFF. The CDR3, as DNA: TGTGCCAGCAGCCCAACTAGCGGGAGGCATCACAATGAGCAGTTCTTC. The variable domain in full, with the rest retrieved from reference TRBV28 and TRBJ2-1, is DVKVTQSSRYLVKRTGEKVFLECVQDMDHENMFWYRQDPGLGLRLIYFSYDVKMKEKGDIPEGYSVSREKKERFSLILESASTNQTSMYLCASSPTSGRHHNEQFFGPGTRLTVL.